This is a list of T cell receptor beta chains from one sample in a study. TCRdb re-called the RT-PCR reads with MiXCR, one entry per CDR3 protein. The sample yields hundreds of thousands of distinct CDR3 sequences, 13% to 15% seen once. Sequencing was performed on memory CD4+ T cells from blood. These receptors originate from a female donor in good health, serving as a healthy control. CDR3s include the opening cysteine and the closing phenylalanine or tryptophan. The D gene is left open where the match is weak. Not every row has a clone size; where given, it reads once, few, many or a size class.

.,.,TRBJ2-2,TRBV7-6,TGTGCCAGCAGCTCCGTGGCGGGACGGAGGAACACCGGGGAGCTGTTTTTT,CASSSVAGRRNTGELFF
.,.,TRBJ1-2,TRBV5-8,TGTGCCAGCAGCTTGGTCGGTGGCTACACCTTC,CASSLVGGYTF
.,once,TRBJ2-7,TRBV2,TGTGCCAACCGTAAAGAATCTGGCGAGCAGTACTTC,CANRKESGEQYF
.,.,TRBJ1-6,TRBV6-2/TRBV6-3,TGTGCCAGCATCGACGAAGGGGGAAGTCGCCCGGGGAATTCACCCCTCCACTTT,CASIDEGGSRPGNSPLHF
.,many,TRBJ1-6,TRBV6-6,TGTGCCAGCAGACCCGACGGAATCTATTCACCCCTCCACTTT,CASRPDGIYSPLHF
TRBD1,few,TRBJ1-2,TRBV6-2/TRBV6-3,TGTGCCAGCACCACGACGACGGGACAGGGCTATGGCTACACCTTC,CASTTTTGQGYGYTF
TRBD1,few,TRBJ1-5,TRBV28,TGTGCCAGCAGTCCCCCGGGACAGGGACGCCGAGATAGCAATCAGCCCCAGCATTTT,CASSPPGQGRRDSNQPQHF
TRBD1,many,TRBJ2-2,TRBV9,TGTGCCAGCAGCGTAGCCCCGGGACAGGGTTTGGACACCGGGGAGCTGTTTTTT,CASSVAPGQGLDTGELFF
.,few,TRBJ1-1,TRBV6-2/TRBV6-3,TGTGCCAGCAGTTACAGGCAGGGCCAAGGCTTTCGGGACACTGAAGCTTTCTTT,CASSYRQGQGFRDTEAFF
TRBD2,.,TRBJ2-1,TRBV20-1,TGCAGTGCTTGGTGGCTAGCGGGAAACAATGAGCAGTTCTTC,CSAWWLAGNNEQFF
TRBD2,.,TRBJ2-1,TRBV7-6,TGTGCCAGCAGCCTCGGACTAGCGGGAGCGGTCGGGTATATCCAGTTCTTC,CASSLGLAGAVGYIQFF
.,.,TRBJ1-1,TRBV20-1,TGCAGTGCAGTAGACGGAATAAACACTGAAGCTTTCTTT,CSAVDGINTEAFF
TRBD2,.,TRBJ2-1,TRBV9,TGTGCCAGCAGCGTAGAGGGAGCGGGAGTAAGTAAGTTCTACAATGAGCAGTTCTTC,CASSVEGAGVSKFYNEQFF
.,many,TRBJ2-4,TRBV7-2,TGTGCCAGCAGCCGGACCGCCATTGGGGGGAACATTCAGTACTTC,CASSRTAIGGNIQYF
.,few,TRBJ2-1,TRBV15,TGTGCCACCAGCAGTCCCGAGGGATATAGGAATGAGCAGTTCTTC,CATSSPEGYRNEQFF
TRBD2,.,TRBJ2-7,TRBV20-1,TGCAGTGCTAGAGAGACTAGCGGGAGGGTTGCCCCGTACTTC,CSARETSGRVAPYF
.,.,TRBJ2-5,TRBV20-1,TGCAGTGCTATCCGCGGGTCGGAGACCCAGTACTTC,CSAIRGSETQYF
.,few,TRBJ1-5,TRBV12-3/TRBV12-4,TGTGCCAGCAGTTTAAGGTCAGAGAATCAGCCCCAGCATTTT,CASSLRSENQPQHF
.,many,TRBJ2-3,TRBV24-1,TGTGCCACCAGTGATTTCCCACAACTAGATACGCAGTATTTT,CATSDFPQLDTQYF
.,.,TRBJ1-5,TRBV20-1,TGCAGTGCTCTCATGGGTGGCCAGCCCCAGCATTTT,CSALMGGQPQHF
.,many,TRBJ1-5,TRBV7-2,TGTGCCAGCAGCTTAGGGGGGGCTCAGCCCCAGCATTTT,CASSLGGAQPQHF
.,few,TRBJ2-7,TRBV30,TGTGCCTGGAGTTTCGACTCGAGATACGAGCAGTACTTC,CAWSFDSRYEQYF
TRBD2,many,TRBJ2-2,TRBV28,TGTGCCAGCAGTTTAGATACGGGACTAGCGGGACGACTGTTTTTT,CASSLDTGLAGRLFF
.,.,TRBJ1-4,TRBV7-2,TGTGCCAGCAGCCCGAACGGGGCAACTAATGAAAAACTGTTTTTT,CASSPNGATNEKLFF
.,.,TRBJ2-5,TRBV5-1,TGCGCCAGCAGCTTGGATCCGGGATTAGAGACCCAGTACTTC,CASSLDPGLETQYF
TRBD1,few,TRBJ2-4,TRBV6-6,TGTGCCAGCATACAGGGGGCGGGAAACATTCAGTACTTC,CASIQGAGNIQYF
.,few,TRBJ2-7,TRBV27,TGTGCCAGCGGCGGGACTTATACCTACGAGCAGTACTTC,CASGGTYTYEQYF
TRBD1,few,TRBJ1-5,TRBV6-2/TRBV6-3,TGTGCCAGCAGTTTCATATACAGGGGGCATAAGCCCCAGCATTTT,CASSFIYRGHKPQHF
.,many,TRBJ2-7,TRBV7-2,TGTGCCAGCAGATACTCCGGTTTTTCCTACGAGCAGTACTTC,CASRYSGFSYEQYF
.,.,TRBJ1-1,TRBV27,TGTGCCAGCAGTTTTAGGTCGGGTGGGATGAACACTGAAGCTTTCTTT,CASSFRSGGMNTEAFF
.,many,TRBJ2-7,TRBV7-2,TGTGCCAGCAGCTTAGCTGGCGGCGCCACCCCTGACGAGCAGTACTTC,CASSLAGGATPDEQYF
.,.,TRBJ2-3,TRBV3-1,TGTGCCAGCATCCCCTTGGGGAGCACAGATACGCAGTATTTT,CASIPLGSTDTQYF
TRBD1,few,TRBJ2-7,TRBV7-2,TGTGCCAGCAGCCCGGGACAGTTTAACTACGAGCAGTACTTC,CASSPGQFNYEQYF
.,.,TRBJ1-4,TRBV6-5,TGTGCCAGCAGTTCCGCTCCCTCCAGTAGGATTGAAAAACTGTTTTTT,CASSSAPSSRIEKLFF
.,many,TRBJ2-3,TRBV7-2,TGTGCCAGCAGCTTAGGACTAGGCCCAGATACGCAGTATTTT,CASSLGLGPDTQYF
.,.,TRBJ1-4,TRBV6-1,TGTGCCAGCAGTGCCGGCAGGGCTAATGAAAAACTGTTTTTT,CASSAGRANEKLFF
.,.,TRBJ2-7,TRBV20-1,TGCAGTGCTAGAGATAAGAGGACTGGAACCTACGAGCAGTACTTC,CSARDKRTGTYEQYF
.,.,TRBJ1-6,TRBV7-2,TGTGCCAGCAGCTTAGCGCCTACTTATTCACCCCTCCACTTT,CASSLAPTYSPLHF
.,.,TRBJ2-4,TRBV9,TGTGCCAGCAGCGTGGGGGGGGGCGAGTTTGGCATTCAGTACTTC,CASSVGGGEFGIQYF
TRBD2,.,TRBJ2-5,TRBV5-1,TGCGCCAGTTCCCCAGGGACTAGCGGGAATCGGTACCAAGAGACCCAGTACTTC,CASSPGTSGNRYQETQYF
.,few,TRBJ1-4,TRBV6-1,TGTGCCAGCAGTGAAATAGGCAGGGTGGGGGAAAAACTGTTTTTT,CASSEIGRVGEKLFF
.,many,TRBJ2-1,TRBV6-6,TGTGCCAGCAGACGAACAGGATCGAGCTCCTACAATGAGCAGTTCTTC,CASRRTGSSSYNEQFF
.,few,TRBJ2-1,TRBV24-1,TGTGCCACCAGTGAACCAAGACAGGACCGCTCCTACAATGAGCAGTTCTTC,CATSEPRQDRSYNEQFF
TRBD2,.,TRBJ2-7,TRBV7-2,TGTGCCAGCAGCTCTAATCGGGGGGGGGAGCAGTACTTC,CASSSNRGGEQYF
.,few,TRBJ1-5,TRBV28,TGTGCCAGCAGTGTGACCGCATACCTCTATCAGCCCCAGCATTTT,CASSVTAYLYQPQHF
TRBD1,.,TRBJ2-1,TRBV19,TGTGCCAGTAGTTTCACAGGGGCTCCCTACAATGAGCAGTTCTTC,CASSFTGAPYNEQFF
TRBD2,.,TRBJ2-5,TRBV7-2,TGTGCCAGCAGCTTAGGCGGGGGGGCGGCCCAGTACTTC,CASSLGGGAAQYF
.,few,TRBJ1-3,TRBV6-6,TGTGCCAGCAGTTATCCCCACCGGGCCTCAAACACCATATATTTT,CASSYPHRASNTIYF
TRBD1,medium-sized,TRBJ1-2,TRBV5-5,TGTGCCAGCAGCTCCGGGACAGGGGAGAGCTACACCTTC,CASSSGTGESYTF
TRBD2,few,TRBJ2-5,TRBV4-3,TGCGCCAGCAGCCAAGATTTAGCGGGATTTGAGACCCAGTACTTC,CASSQDLAGFETQYF
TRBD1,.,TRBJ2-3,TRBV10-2,TGCGCCAGCAGCCATGCGGGGACAGGTGATACGCAGTATTTT,CASSHAGTGDTQYF
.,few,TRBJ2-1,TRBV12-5,TGTGCTAGTGGTTTGTCGGTTAACGCCGCAGATGAGCAGTTCTTC,CASGLSVNAADEQFF
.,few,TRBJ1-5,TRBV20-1,TGCAGTGCTTTCCCCCCCGTGGAAAGGGGTCAGCCCCAGCATTTT,CSAFPPVERGQPQHF
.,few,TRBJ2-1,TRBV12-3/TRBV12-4,TGTGCCAGCAGTTTGACGGGACATCTCTACAATGAGCAGTTCTTC,CASSLTGHLYNEQFF
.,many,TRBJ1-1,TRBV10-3,TGTGCCATCAGTGAAGGGACTGGGGCTTTCTTT,CAISEGTGAFF